This T cell receptor (beta chain) derives from a study of OX40 agonist ivuxolimab in advanced cancers. Profiled with immunoSEQ multiplex PCR; TCRdb holds only in-frame clones, not every one. The top ten hold about 0.31% of the sample, which has over 150,000 clones, roughly 94% seen once. The germline V gene has CDR1 LNHDA and CDR2 SQIVND (reference sequence). This CDR3 comprises 12 residues. With 5 bases removed from V and 6 bases from J, the gap between germline ends came to 8 bases. The specimen comprised CD4+ or CD8+ T cells sorted from blood, sampled in a trial of the OX40 agonist ivuxolimab. The chain combines TRBV19 with TRBJ2-1; D is undetermined. This clonotype was sampled from an adult with an advanced solid tumor such as melanoma, head and neck, liver or kidney cancer. As DNA, the CDR3 is TGTGCCAGTAGTCAGGATGGCAATGAGCAGTTCTTC. It specifies CASSQDGNEQFF. Supplemented by reference TRBV19 and TRBJ2-1, the full variable domain reads DGGITQSPKYLFRKEGQNVTLSCEQNLNHDAMYWYRQDPGQGLRLIYYSQIVNDFQKGDIAEGYSVSREKKESFPLTVTSAQKNPTAFYLCASSQDGNEQFFGPGTRLTVL.